This TCR beta chain emerged from a study of T cells in Graves' hyperthyroidism and ophthalmopathy. Amplification targeted TCR beta CDR3 regions from RNA transcripts. First-round RT-PCR of the TCR CDR3 relied on the HTBI primer set. TCRdb re-called the multiplex PCR reads through MiXCR, storing one row per CDR3 protein. This table has 550,000 to 600,000 distinct CDR3 sequences, around 17% appearing once. Any patient presenting with uncontrolled infection, other autoimmune disease, pregnancy or lactation was left out. Germline V gene lookup returns CDR1 DFQATT and CDR2 SNEGSKA (reference sequence). This CDR3 is 14 amino acids long. V shed 6 bases and J 2 bases; nucleotides not matched to a gene: 10.

The specimen sequenced was blood. This sequence joins TRBV20-1 and TRBJ2-7; 7 nucleotides agree with TRBD1. The clonotype was recovered from a woman under 30 with Graves' hyperthyroidism. The chain's CDR3 is CSALGDRVAYEQYF. The CDR3 DNA reads as TGCAGTGCCTTAGGAGACAGGGTTGCCTACGAGCAGTACTTC.